This T cell receptor (beta chain) was documented in a study of cytomegalovirus exposure and HLA in healthy donors. PCR was performed using 60 Vbeta and 13 Jbeta primers. Assay used: immunoSEQ multiplex PCR; TCRdb lists only in-frame clones, some missing. Counted here are about 61,000 clones, around 87% occurring once; the ten biggest clones make up about 1.5%. For this clone: Its specificity is not known.

Study findings and constraints: The productive fraction for most TCR beta V segments was about 87% or about 30% in an earlier analysis.

V lost 6 bases to trimming and J lost 6 bases, with 9 bases between them. Germline-derived CDR1 and CDR2 are MDHEN and SYDVKM. The CDR3 runs to 11 residues. Sequencing was carried out using PBMCs. The TCR originated in a young man in good health and CMV-seronegative. The chain links TRBV28 to TRBJ2-7; unclear D gene. CDR3 DNA sequence: TGTGCCAGCAGCTCGAGTGGCGAGCAGTACTTC. Translating gives CASSSSGEQYF.